Below, 5 T cell receptor beta chains from the same sample are listed, as sequenced in a study of T-cell memory formation after mild COVID-19. TCRdb re-derived calls from the 5' RACE reads in MiXCR, one entry per CDR3 protein. The profile shows roughly 550,000 distinct CDR3 sequences, 20% of them singletons. Material for sequencing was PBMCs or a T cell subset sorted from them (not recorded which). The receptors stem from an adult woman who had mild COVID-19 (a few samples of this study predate the infection). Cell type and time point are not known.

This clonotype was picked up a small number of times. This sequence joins TRBV4-1 and TRBJ2-3, with 8 positions matching TRBD2. The CDR3 is 14 amino acids. V was clipped by 1 base and J by 4 bases; unmatched bases: 1. CDR1 is MGHRA, CDR2 YSYEKL, per germline. The CDR3 loop reads CASSQGGGPDTQYF. CDR3 sequence (DNA): TGCGCCAGCAGCCAAGGCGGGGGGCCAGATACGCAGTATTTT.

The chain uses TRBV18 and TRBJ1-4; a weak D match, TRBD1 (5 bases). The CDR3 extends over 15 amino acids. Per the germline V gene, CDR1 is KGHSH and CDR2 is LQKENI. V lost 6 bases and J 6 bases, leaving 17 bases between the germline ends. CDR3 nucleotides: TGTGCCAGCTCCCGACTTGGGGCGCCGGATGAAAAACTGTTTTTT. It encodes CASSRLGAPDEKLFF.

V is TRBV4-1 and J is TRBJ2-5, with unresolved D. The V end lost 6 bases, the J end lost 8 bases, and 13 bases lay between the germline ends. This CDR3 contains 12 residues. Germline V gene lookup returns CDR1 MGHRA and CDR2 YSYEKL. CDR3 nucleotide sequence: TGCGCCAGCAGTCAAATGGGTGTTACCCAGTACTTC. Amino acids: CASSQMGVTQYF.

This clonotype was observed a few times. This rearrangement joins TRBV30 to TRBJ1-1; D call uncertain. Trimming left V 2 bases short and J 1 base short, with 8 bases between. CDR1 is GTSNPN and CDR2 is SVGIG in the germline V gene (reference sequence). The CDR3 is 13 residues long. CDR3 nucleotide sequence: TGTGCCTGGAGTCAAACAGAGAACACTGAAGCTTTCTTT. Translation gives CAWSQTENTEAFF.

The V gene is TRBV19, the J gene TRBJ1-2, with D perhaps matching TRBD1 (5 bases). Deletions cut 3 bases from V and 4 bases from J, with 15 bases between. The CDR3 has 15 residues. Per the germline V gene, CDR1 is LNHDA and CDR2 is SQIVND (reference sequence). This CDR3 reads CASSIGAGSRYGYTF. CDR3 nucleotide sequence: TGTGCCAGTAGTATTGGGGCAGGGTCTCGCTATGGCTACACCTTC.